The clone carrying this TCR beta chain was detected ten times or more. The CDR3 has 13 amino acids. The V end lost 3 bases, the J end lost 7 bases, and 9 bases lay between the germline ends. The data originate from a study of prognosis after radiotherapy for stage I lung cancer. Study information: Enrolled patients had stage I non-small cell lung cancer and entered the cohort between 2018 and January 2019. Development of distant metastases after radiotherapy was seen in a handful of patients at a median of approximately seven months, with no significant progression in around 16.

Genomic DNA was the source, and TCR beta CDR3 was amplified from it by two-round multiplex PCR. Amplification in first-round PCR relied on primers specific to each TRBV and TRBJ gene. PCR's second round employed universal primers. MiXCR, applied by TCRdb to the multiplex PCR reads, yields one record per CDR3 protein. The repertoire includes about 59,000 distinct CDR3 sequences, about a quarter of them detected once, and 7.5% sits in the top ten. Sequenced here: PBMCs, sampled before or after stereotactic body radiation therapy (not recorded which). The TCR sequence derives from a donor over 45 with non-small cell lung cancer. The chain carries TRBV12-3 or TRBV12-4 and TRBJ2-2; possibly TRBD2 for D (5 bases). CDR3 protein: CASSLGVGGELFF. The CDR3 DNA reads TGTGCCAGCAGTTTGGGAGTTGGCGGGGAGCTGTTTTTT.